Shown below are 27 T cell receptor beta chains from a single sample sequenced in a study of T-cell memory formation after mild COVID-19. TCRdb independently ran MiXCR on the 5' RACE reads; one entry per CDR3 protein. Found here are hundreds of thousands of distinct CDR3 sequences, roughly 17% of them singletons; the top ten hold about 7.5%. Specimen: PBMCs or a T cell subset sorted from them (not recorded which). These receptors all come from an adult woman who had mild COVID-19 (a few samples of this study predate the infection). Cell type and time point are not known.

This clonotype was detected only a few times. The chain employs TRBV6-6 and TRBJ2-7; 9 bases agree with TRBD2. CDR1 is MNHNY, CDR2 SVGAGI, per germline (reference sequence). The CDR3 has 16 amino acids. V trimming: 7 bases; J trimming: 0 bases; junction bases outside the gene matches: 10. In nucleotides, the CDR3 is TGTGCCAGCATGGAGATAGCGGGGGCCTTCTCCTACGAGCAGTACTTC. Protein sequence: CASMEIAGAFSYEQYF.

This clonotype has only a few counts. The chain joins TRBV20-1 to TRBJ1-1, with 7 positions matching TRBD1. Germline V CDR1 and CDR2: DFQATT, SNEGSKA (reference sequence). This CDR3 has 13 residues. The ends lost 6 bases at V and 12 bases at J; junction bases unmatched: 16. The CDR3: CSADQTLDRVTFF. In DNA, the CDR3 is TGCAGTGCCGACCAAACACTAGACAGGGTTACTTTCTTT.

V and J are TRBV7-2 and TRBJ2-7; D tentatively fits TRBD1 or TRBD2 (7 bases each). The CDR3 contains 15 residues. With 4 bases removed from V and 4 bases from J, the gap between germline ends came to 17 bases. Germline CDR1 is SGHTA and CDR2 is FQGNSA. The CDR3, as DNA: TGTGCCAGCAGCTCTGGGAGGGGGCCCACATACGAGCAGTACTTC. Its protein product is CASSSGRGPTYEQYF.

J is TRBJ1-1 and V is TRBV5-1; 9 bases agree with TRBD1. J was trimmed by 5 bases and V by 0 bases; bases with no gene match: 8. From germline, CDR1 is SGHRS and CDR2 YFSETQ. CDR3 length: 16 amino acids. The CDR3 protein is CASSLGGQGRRTEAFF. The CDR3 DNA is TGCGCCAGCAGCTTGGGGGGACAGGGTCGGAGAACTGAAGCTTTCTTT.

This clonotype was counted a few times. The V gene is TRBV20-1, the J gene TRBJ1-2; TRBD1 agrees at 9 bases. Losses at the gene ends were 8 bases for V and 8 bases for J; bases not matched to a gene: 6. Germline V gives CDR1 DFQATT, CDR2 SNEGSKA (reference sequence). The CDR3 has 11 residues. This CDR3 reads CSSRDREGYTF. Written as DNA, the CDR3 is TGCAGTTCTCGGGACAGGGAAGGCTACACCTTC.

The chain uses TRBV5-4 and TRBJ2-3, with a tentative D call TRBD2 (6 bases). This CDR3 has 15 residues. The V end was cut by 3 bases, the J end by 6 bases, with 17 bases between. The germline gives CDR1 SGHNT, CDR2 YYREEE (reference sequence). In DNA, the CDR3 is TGTGCCAGCAGCTATGGAGGGGCCGGGGAGGATACGCAGTATTTT. Translating it yields CASSYGGAGEDTQYF.

The chain carries TRBV18 and TRBJ1-1, with TRBD1 as a possible D gene (5 bases). V was clipped by 5 bases and J by 7 bases, with 23 bases between them. The CDR3 totals 16 residues. The germline gives CDR1 KGHSH, CDR2 LQKENI. The CDR3 sequence: CASSDTRGQGAVEAFF. The CDR3 nucleotides are TGTGCCAGCTCAGACACCCGCGGCCAGGGCGCGGTTGAAGCTTTCTTT.

V gene TRBV5-1 combines with J gene TRBJ1-1; D is possibly TRBD1 (5 bases). This CDR3 has 15 residues. Per germline, CDR1 SGHRS and CDR2 YFSETQ. Trimming left V 2 bases short and J 5 bases short, with 16 bases between. CDR3 sequence reads: CASSFTDSRRTEAFF. The CDR3 coding sequence is TGCGCCAGCAGCTTTACAGACAGTCGGCGGACTGAAGCTTTCTTT.

The table lists this clonotype with a few counts. The rearrangement joins TRBV19 to TRBJ2-1; 9 bases fit TRBD1. The J segment lost 7 bases and the V segment lost 4 bases, leaving 14 bases of the junction unmatched. Germline assignment: CDR1 LNHDA and CDR2 SQIVND (reference sequence). The CDR3 contains 17 residues. CDR3 protein: CASSKRQPGQGENEQFF. As DNA, the CDR3 is TGTGCCAGTAGTAAGCGCCAACCGGGACAGGGCGAGAATGAGCAGTTCTTC.

This clonotype was picked up one time. The genes are TRBV18 and TRBJ2-7, with TRBD2 matching over 7 bases. CDR1 is KGHSH and CDR2 is LQKENI in the germline V gene. The CDR3 consists of 15 residues. Trimming removed 3 bases from V and 2 bases from J; junction bases left unmatched: 7. In nucleotides, the CDR3 is TGTGCCAGCTCACCCGGACTAGGATTAGCCTACGAGCAGTACTTC. Encoded protein: CASSPGLGLAYEQYF.

A few counts support this clonotype. This rearrangement joins TRBV20-1 to TRBJ1-3; no clear D. The V and J ends lost 5 bases and 1 base respectively, with 6 bases between them. CDR1 DFQATT and CDR2 SNEGSKA come from the germline V gene (reference sequence). This CDR3 contains 12 residues. CDR3: CSARKSGNTIYF. Here the CDR3 DNA reads TGCAGTGCTCGGAAATCTGGAAACACCATATATTTT.

The chain is built from TRBV5-1 and TRBJ1-2; TRBD1 might be the D (5 bases). Germline V lookup: CDR1 SGHRS, CDR2 YFSETQ. The CDR3 is 14 amino acids. V was pared by 4 bases and J by 8 bases, with 18 bases between. Written as DNA, the CDR3 is TGCGCCAGCAGCGCTATTCAGGGTCTAGGGGGCTACACCTTC. This encodes CASSAIQGLGGYTF.

This clonotype was picked up a small number of times. This chain connects TRBV6-2 or TRBV6-3 to TRBJ1-1; 9 nucleotides align to TRBD1. Per germline, CDR1 MNHEY and CDR2 SVGEGT. The CDR3 has 15 amino acids. The V gene end was trimmed by 6 bases and the J gene end by 0 bases; junction bases not matched to a gene: 5. CDR3 loop: CASSDRGGVNTEAFF. The CDR3 DNA reads TGTGCCAGCAGCGACAGGGGGGGCGTGAACACTGAAGCTTTCTTT.

The sample holds a few counts of this clonotype. This chain connects TRBV24-1 to TRBJ2-3, with 10 bases lining up with TRBD2. Germline CDR1 KGHDR, CDR2 SFDVKD. The CDR3 length is 19 residues. V was pared by 4 bases and J by 3 bases, with 15 bases of the junction left unmatched. The CDR3 loop is CATSEYHGRSGRATDTQYF. The CDR3 nucleotides are TGTGCCACCAGTGAGTACCACGGACGAAGCGGGAGGGCGACAGATACGCAGTATTTT.

On this clonotype: A junction end diverges from the germline sequence, so it may reflect a read error. The chain combines TRBV7-7 with TRBJ2-2, with a possible D match to TRBD1 (5 bases). The length of the CDR3 is 12 residues. Germline loops: CDR1 SSHAT, CDR2 FNYEAQ (reference sequence). The CDR3 region is CASSSGSAELFF. As DNA, the CDR3 is TGTGCTAGCAGCTCAGGGTCGGCGGAGCTGTTTTTT.

This clonotype was detected a few times. The V gene is TRBV4-1, the J gene TRBJ2-1; possibly TRBD2 for D (5 bases). V was cut by 0 bases and J by 12 bases, with 18 bases left in between. The CDR3 runs to 15 residues. Germline V CDR1 and CDR2: MGHRA, YSYEKL. In DNA, the CDR3 is TGCGCCAGCAGCCAAGAGGGGAACGGGGATTGGGGGCAGTTCTTC. It translates to CASSQEGNGDWGQFF.

CDR3 loop: CASSLRDSAYNEQFF. The DNA of the CDR3 is TGTGCCAGCTCACTTCGGGACTCGGCCTACAATGAGCAGTTCTTC. This chain uses TRBV18 with TRBJ2-1; weak D call: TRBD2 (6 bases). Germline-derived CDR1 and CDR2 are KGHSH and LQKENI. The CDR3 is 15 residues long. V was cut by 4 bases and J by 2 bases, with 12 bases left in between.

J is TRBJ2-3 and V is TRBV29-1, with 9 bases identical to TRBD2. Germline V gene data show CDR1 as SQVTM and CDR2 as ANQGSEA. V lost 0 bases and J lost 6; bases outside the gene matches: 7. CDR3 length equals 15 residues. Here the CDR3 DNA reads TGCAGCGTTGAAGATCCGGCGGGGGGGCGTGATACGCAGTATTTT. This codes for CSVEDPAGGRDTQYF.

This clonotype was seen a handful of times. The V call is TRBV10-3, the J call TRBJ1-6, with a weak D call TRBD1 (6 bases). CDR3 size: 14 residues. In germline, CDR1 is ENHRY, CDR2 SYGVKD. The V gene lost 3 bases and the J gene lost 14 bases, with 17 bases spanning the gap. CDR3 sequence (DNA): TGTGCCATCAGTGATGAGGGGGTATCGGTCACCCTCCACTTT. The encoded protein is CAISDEGVSVTLHF.

In its sample, this clonotype was seen a few times. The CDR3 protein is CASSRTEGSYEQYF. The CDR3 bases are TGTGCCAGCTCCCGCACGGAGGGTTCCTACGAGCAGTACTTC. The chain links TRBV18 to TRBJ2-7; possible D gene TRBD2, 6 bases. This CDR3 contains 14 residues. Germline V lookup: CDR1 KGHSH, CDR2 LQKENI. Between the trimmed V and J ends, which lost 6 bases and 1 base, there was a span of 13 bases. Looking up the rest from reference TRBV18 and TRBJ2-7 gives the full variable domain: NAGVMQNPRHLVRRRGQEARLRCSPMKGHSHVYWYRQLPEEGLKFMVYLQKENIIDESGMPKERFSAEFPKEGPSILRIQQVVRGDSAAYFCASSRTEGSYEQYFGPGTRLTVT.

This clonotype has just a few counts. The rearrangement joins TRBV30 to TRBJ2-3; 7 bases line up with TRBD2. Germline-derived CDR1 and CDR2 are GTSNPN and SVGIG (reference sequence). The V and J ends lost 4 bases and 2 bases, in that order; junction bases with no gene match: 9. The CDR3 extends over 15 amino acids. The chain's CDR3 is CAWTSGTTSTDTQYF. The CDR3 DNA follows: TGTGCCTGGACGAGCGGGACGACCTCCACAGATACGCAGTATTTT. Combining the CDR3 with reference TRBV30 and TRBJ2-3 gives the whole variable domain SQTIHQWPATLVQPVGSPLSLECTVEGTSNPNLYWYRQAAGRGLQLLFYSVGIGQISSEVPQNLSASRPQDRQFILSSKKLLLSDSGFYLCAWTSGTTSTDTQYFGPGTRLTVL.

The rearrangement links TRBV6-1 to TRBJ2-2, with TRBD1 identical over 9 bases. The CDR3 has 15 amino acids. The V and J ends lost 6 bases and 0 bases, in that order; junction bases with no gene match: 2. CDR1 is MNHNS, CDR2 SASEGT, per germline. The CDR3, as DNA: TGTGCCAGCAGGAGGACAGGGGCGAACACCGGGGAGCTGTTTTTT. This sequence encodes CASRRTGANTGELFF.

This clonotype was counted between two and nine times. The chain uses TRBV14 and TRBJ2-5; D is ambiguous. The CDR3 extends over 16 amino acids. Germline CDR1 reads SGHDN; CDR2 reads FVKESK. The ends were cut back, 0 bases at V and 5 bases at J, with 16 bases in the middle. This CDR3 is CASSQDNWTPRETQYF. CDR3 nucleotides: TGTGCCAGCAGCCAAGATAATTGGACCCCCCGCGAGACCCAGTACTTC.

This clonotype was seen a handful of times. This sequence joins TRBV12-3 or TRBV12-4 and TRBJ2-6; 9 bases fit TRBD1. V was pared by 6 bases and J by 0 bases, with 6 bases of the junction left unmatched. This CDR3 region has 17 residues. As DNA, the CDR3 is TGTGCCAGCAGATCGGGACAGGGTTTCTCTGGGGCCAACGTCCTGACTTTC. Its translation is CASRSGQGFSGANVLTF.

This rearrangement joins TRBV12-3 or TRBV12-4 to TRBJ2-1, with 8 positions matching TRBD2. V dropped 4 bases and J dropped 3; count of bases not matched to a gene: 5. There are 15 residues in the CDR3. This chain's CDR3 is CASSSRGGFYNEQFF. CDR3 in DNA: TGTGCCAGCAGTTCCCGGGGGGGATTCTACAATGAGCAGTTCTTC.

This chain uses TRBV5-1 with TRBJ2-3, with D perhaps TRBD2 (5 bases). The CDR3 contains 14 residues. The V and J ends lost 3 bases and 12 bases respectively, with 20 bases between them. The germline CDR1 and CDR2 sequences are SGHRS and YFSETQ. The CDR3 sequence is CASSSDYLSHQQYF. The CDR3 nucleotides read TGCGCCAGCAGCTCCGACTATCTGTCCCATCAACAGTATTTT.

This clonotype turned up a few times. The chain combines TRBV12-3 or TRBV12-4 with TRBJ1-1; D ambiguous. Trimming removed 6 bases at V and 1 base at J, with 12 bases between. This CDR3 has 14 residues. The DNA of the CDR3 is TGTGCCAGCAGCCCCGCCAGCCAGAACACTGAAGCTTTCTTT. It yields the protein CASSPASQNTEAFF.